What follows are 20 T cell receptor beta chains derived from one specimen sequenced in a study of human T cells and chemical hapten exposure. The time point: healthy volunteer bleed at 6 weeks. The authors extracted total RNA from unfractionated whole blood. Via MiXCR, TCRdb re-called the RACE reads, giving one row per CDR3 protein. This table has 70,000 to 85,000 distinct CDR3 sequences, 8.6% appearing once. Sequencing was carried out using whole blood. The source is a male donor in good health. Some clones in this sample may be carry-over from other donors' samples.

This chain uses TRBV5-1 with TRBJ1-6, with 11 nucleotides matching TRBD1. Looked up from germline, CDR1 is SGHRS and CDR2 is YFSETQ. The V and J ends lost 0 bases and 5 bases, in that order; junction bases with no gene match: 22. This CDR3 has 23 amino acids. The CDR3 loop is CASSLEKPNRTGGRLRDNSPLHF. CDR3 nucleotide sequence: TGCGCCAGCAGCTTGGAAAAACCCAACCGGACAGGGGGCAGGTTACGTGATAATTCACCCCTCCACTTT. The entire variable domain, with the rest obtained from reference TRBV5-1 and TRBJ1-6, is as follows: KAGVTQTPRYLIKTRGQQVTLSCSPISGHRSVSWYQQTPGQGLQFLFEYFSETQRNKGNFPGRFSGRQFSNSRSEMNVSTLELGDSALYLCASSLEKPNRTGGRLRDNSPLHFGNGTRLTVT.

There are many counts of this clonotype. The CDR3 is CASSQEPGGAANEKLFF. In DNA, the CDR3 is TGTGCCAGCAGCCAAGAACCAGGGGGCGCGGCTAATGAAAAACTGTTTTTT. The chain employs TRBV14 and TRBJ1-4; TRBD1 matches 8 bases. Unmatched junction bases numbered 6, after V lost 0 bases and J lost 3 bases. CDR1 is SGHDN, CDR2 FVKESK, per germline. The CDR3 consists of 17 residues.

The rearrangement uses TRBV7-8 and TRBJ2-5; tentatively, D is TRBD2 (6 bases). Germline V gene lookup returns CDR1 SGHVS and CDR2 FQNEAQ. The CDR3 loop spans 17 amino acids. V shed 3 bases and J shed 7 bases, with 24 bases lying between them. The CDR3, as DNA: TGTGCCAGCAGCTTTGTTCGTCGGGGGAACCAGGACCGGACCCAGTACTTC. Its protein product is CASSFVRRGNQDRTQYF.

The rearrangement links TRBV14 to TRBJ2-7, with D unresolved. Trimming cost V 3 bases and J 4 bases, with 19 bases left between them. Germline V gene data show CDR1 as SGHDN and CDR2 as FVKESK. The CDR3 loop spans 16 amino acids. The CDR3 spells CASSHRAGRMKYEQYF. In DNA, the CDR3 is TGTGCCAGCAGCCATCGCGCCGGCAGGATGAAGTACGAGCAGTACTTC. Variable domain in full (rest from reference TRBV14 and TRBJ2-7): EAGVTQFPSHSVIEKGQTVTLRCDPISGHDNLYWYRRVMGKEIKFLLHFVKESKQDESGMPNNRFLAERTGGTYSTLKVQPAELEDSGVYFCASSHRAGRMKYEQYFGPGTRLTVT.

This clonotype was observed a few times. The rearrangement links TRBV5-6 to TRBJ1-1, with a weak D call TRBD1 (5 bases). Trimming took off 2 bases at V and 0 bases at J, with 11 bases between the two ends. Germline-derived CDR1 and CDR2 are SGHDT and YYEEEE. The CDR3 has 15 amino acids. Written as DNA, the CDR3 is TGTGCCAGCAGCTTAAGGGGACTGCTGAACACTGAAGCTTTCTTT. This codes for CASSLRGLLNTEAFF. The complete variable domain, with remaining parts taken from reference TRBV5-6 and TRBJ1-1, reads DAGVTQSPTHLIKTRGQQVTLRCSPKSGHDTVSWYQQALGQGPQFIFQYYEEEERQRGNFPDRFSGHQFPNYSSELNVNALLLGDSALYLCASSLRGLLNTEAFFGQGTRLTVV.

In this sample, this clonotype turned up a few times. This chain joins TRBV10-2 and TRBJ2-7; perhaps D is TRBD1 or TRBD2 (5 bases each). Germline V gene data show CDR1 as WSHSY and CDR2 as SAAADI. V was cut by 7 bases and J by 3 bases, with 16 bases left in between. The length of the CDR3 is 14 residues. In DNA, the CDR3 is TGCGCCAGCACTTTTGGGGGAAACTTCTACGAGCAGTACTTC. Protein sequence: CASTFGGNFYEQYF.

This clonotype was detected only a few times. This rearrangement joins TRBV18 to TRBJ2-1; D is unclear. Germline-derived CDR1 and CDR2 are KGHSH and LQKENI. The ends were cut back, 6 bases at V and 9 bases at J, with 12 bases in the middle. The length of the CDR3 is 12 residues. CDR3 in DNA: TGTGCCAGCTCCCCTAGTAGTTCTGAGCAGTTCTTC. Amino acid sequence: CASSPSSSEQFF. The variable domain in full, with the rest retrieved from reference TRBV18 and TRBJ2-1, is NAGVMQNPRHLVRRRGQEARLRCSPMKGHSHVYWYRQLPEEGLKFMVYLQKENIIDESGMPKERFSAEFPKEGPSILRIQQVVRGDSAAYFCASSPSSSEQFFGPGTRLTVL.

The rearrangement joins TRBV29-1 to TRBJ2-1, with D unresolved. The V gene lost 2 bases and the J gene lost 6 bases, with 5 bases spanning the gap. The CDR3 length is 11 residues. Germline V gene data show CDR1 as SQVTM and CDR2 as ANQGSEA. This chain's CDR3 is CSVESVNEQFF. CDR3 bases: TGCAGCGTTGAATCGGTCAATGAGCAGTTCTTC.

This clonotype was observed a handful of times. The chain uses TRBV5-1 and TRBJ1-1; D unclear. The germline CDR1 and CDR2 sequences are SGHRS and YFSETQ. This CDR3 region has 14 residues. V was pared by 1 base and J by 0 bases, with 7 bases between. The CDR3 loop reads CASSLSWMNTEAFF. CDR3 DNA sequence: TGCGCCAGCAGCTTGAGCTGGATGAACACTGAAGCTTTCTTT.

The chain employs TRBV27 and TRBJ2-1; the D gene is possibly TRBD1 (6 bases). Trimming took off 5 bases at V and 6 bases at J, with 11 bases between the two ends. Germline V gene data show CDR1 as MNHEY and CDR2 as SMNVEV (reference sequence). The CDR3 has 13 residues. The CDR3 sequence is CASSTLGGNEQFF. The CDR3 region has the DNA TGTGCCAGCAGTACACTAGGGGGCAATGAGCAGTTCTTC.

The rearrangement joins TRBV15 to TRBJ1-1, with a tentative D call TRBD1 (5 bases). The ends were cut back, 8 bases at V and 0 bases at J, with 10 bases in the middle. CDR1 LNHNV and CDR2 YYDKDF come from the germline V gene (reference sequence). The CDR3 covers 13 residues. CDR3 in amino acids: CATRDALNTEAFF. CDR3 DNA sequence: TGTGCCACCCGGGACGCCCTGAACACTGAAGCTTTCTTT.

This clonotype was counted only a few times. The rearrangement joins TRBV4-2 to TRBJ1-6; D uncertain. Trimming took off 3 bases at V and 5 bases at J, with 20 bases between the two ends. Per the germline V gene, CDR1 is LGHNA and CDR2 is YNFKEQ. This CDR3 is 18 amino acids long. The CDR3 is CASSQDPLGGSDNSPLHF. The CDR3 DNA reads TGTGCCAGCAGCCAGGACCCTTTGGGAGGGAGCGATAATTCACCCCTCCACTTT.

This clonotype was seen many times. The rearrangement joins TRBV29-1 to TRBJ2-3; 11 bases fit TRBD1. The V gene's germline CDR1 is SQVTM and CDR2 ANQGSEA. V trimming: 1 base; J trimming: 6 bases; junction bases outside the gene matches: 9. The CDR3 spans 16 residues. The CDR3 nucleotides read TGCAGCGTTGAAGGGGTGGGGACAGGGGGATTGGATACGCAGTATTTT. Translating it yields CSVEGVGTGGLDTQYF.

The V and J genes are TRBV6-5 and TRBJ1-2, with 10 nucleotides matching TRBD1. The CDR3 sequence is 14 residues long. The germline V gene encodes CDR1 MNHEY and CDR2 SVGAGI. With 8 bases clipped from V and 6 bases from J, the junction kept 9 bases outside the gene matches. CDR3 residues: CASGTGQGQDGYTF. In DNA, the CDR3 is TGTGCCAGCGGAACGGGACAGGGGCAAGATGGCTACACCTTC.

This clonotype came up many times. This chain connects TRBV7-6 to TRBJ2-3; D is unresolved. Trimming removed 3 bases from V and 1 base from J, with 11 bases in between. CDR3 length: 15 amino acids. Germline assignment: CDR1 SGHVS and CDR2 FNYEAQ. The CDR3, as DNA: TGTGCCAGCAGCTTTGAGGCGCTGGGCACAGATACGCAGTATTTT. As protein: CASSFEALGTDTQYF.

At least ten counts were recorded for this clonotype. The chain employs TRBV18 and TRBJ1-1; TRBD1 might be the D (5 bases). The CDR3 totals 13 residues. Between the trimmed V and J ends, which lost 4 bases and 3 bases, there was a span of 9 bases. Germline V CDR1 and CDR2: KGHSH, LQKENI. The CDR3 here is CASSLGGDTEAFF. The DNA for the CDR3 is TGTGCCAGCTCACTCGGGGGTGACACTGAAGCTTTCTTT.

This clonotype was seen only a few times. The chain recombines TRBV12-3 or TRBV12-4 with TRBJ1-1, with a tentative D call TRBD1 (5 bases). The CDR3 totals 14 residues. V was shortened by 1 base and J by 5 bases, with 11 bases between the two germline ends. The CDR3: CASSLGGSRTEAFF. In nucleotides, the CDR3 is TGTGCCAGCAGTTTAGGGGGCTCTCGGACTGAAGCTTTCTTT.

The chain recombines TRBV7-2 with TRBJ2-3; D remains ambiguous. Looked up from germline, CDR1 is SGHTA and CDR2 is FQGNSA. The CDR3 runs 17 residues. The ends were cut back, 3 bases at V and 3 bases at J, with 19 bases in the middle. The CDR3 region has the DNA TGTGCCAGCAGCTTCTTTCCTAAAGGGAAATTAACAGATACGCAGTATTTT. It encodes CASSFFPKGKLTDTQYF.

This clonotype has only a few counts. The V gene is TRBV18, the J gene TRBJ2-7; D is perhaps TRBD1 or TRBD2 (5 bases each). CDR3 length: 16 amino acids. Germline values: CDR1 KGHSH, CDR2 LQKENI. Trimming removed 5 bases from V and 1 base from J, with 18 bases in between. The CDR3 sequence is CASSGPAERGSYEQYF. In DNA, the CDR3 is TGTGCCAGCTCAGGACCCGCGGAGAGGGGATCCTACGAGCAGTACTTC.

This clonotype was found many times. The rearrangement uses TRBV6-5 and TRBJ1-6, with unresolved D. Trimming removed 6 bases from V and 4 bases from J, with 7 bases in between. From germline, CDR1 is MNHEY and CDR2 SVGAGI. This CDR3 is 13 amino acids long. The CDR3 region is CASSLQYNSPLHF. The CDR3 bases are TGTGCCAGCAGCTTACAGTATAATTCACCCCTCCACTTT.